The clone carrying this T cell receptor beta chain was picked up one time. The sample belongs to a study of T cell changes during pregnancy in multiple sclerosis. With 5 bases clipped from V and 3 bases from J, the junction kept 6 bases outside the gene matches. CDR1 is SGHTA, CDR2 FQGTGA, per germline. CDR3 size: 15 residues. Sequencing used immunoSEQ multiplex PCR; TCRdb keeps in-frame clones, though not all of them. The sample has approximately 41,000 clones; 94% are singletons. The sequence derives from a female donor with multiple sclerosis, enrolled in a pregnancy study. The genes are TRBV7-3 and TRBJ2-2; 7 nucleotides align to TRBD2. The specimen was CD4+ T cells from peripheral blood mononuclear cells, collected in the second trimester of pregnancy. In DNA form, the CDR3 reads TGTGCCAGCAGCCCCAGAGGGAGGGACACCGGGGAGCTGTTTTTT. Protein: CASSPRGRDTGELFF.